These 8 T cell receptor beta chains were all obtained from the same sample, sequenced in a study of beta chain features in type 1 diabetes. Points from the study as a whole: Moderately but significantly shorter TCRB CDR3s were found in Type 1 diabetes patients in all four CD4+ subsets.

Their target antigens are unknown. cDNA synthesis used the whole RNA isolate, giving expressed TCRB sequences. TCRdb keeps only in-frame clones here, not all; method: immunoSEQ multiplex PCR. Here the sample spans 250,000 to 300,000 clones, around 25% being singletons. The sample comprised naive CD4+ T cells from blood. These receptors came from a woman in her twenties or thirties with type 1 diabetes.

J is TRBJ2-3 and V is TRBV2; TRBD2 aligns across 13 bases. Germline V gives CDR1 SNHLY, CDR2 FYNNEI. V lost 8 bases and J lost 4; bases outside the gene matches: 3. The CDR3 consists of 14 residues. The CDR3 here is CASHGLAGADTQYF. The CDR3, as DNA: TGTGCCAGCCATGGACTAGCGGGAGCAGATACGCAGTATTTT.

This chain uses TRBV27 with TRBJ1-4, with D tentatively TRBD1 (5 bases). In germline, CDR1 is MNHEY, CDR2 SMNVEV (reference sequence). The ends were cut back, 8 bases at V and 7 bases at J, with 14 bases in the middle. The CDR3 has 13 residues. The CDR3 sequence is CASSAGEIEKLFF. The CDR3 DNA reads TGTGCCAGCTCCGCGGGGGAGATTGAAAAACTGTTTTTT.

This chain links TRBV6-5 with TRBJ2-5; a possible D gene is TRBD1 (6 bases). Deletions cut 4 bases from V and 1 base from J, with 10 bases between. The CDR3 covers 14 residues. Looked up from germline, CDR1 is MNHEY and CDR2 is SVGAGI. The DNA of the CDR3 is TGTGCCAGCAGTTCAGGACAGTTCCAAGAGACCCAGTACTTC. It specifies CASSSGQFQETQYF.

This chain joins TRBV6-5 and TRBJ2-1, with TRBD1 matching 8 bases. CDR1 is MNHEY, CDR2 SVGAGI, per germline. Trimming removed 5 bases from V and 4 bases from J; junction bases left unmatched: 7. The length of the CDR3 is 15 residues. The CDR3 DNA is TGTGCCAGCAGTCAGGACAGGGTTGGGTACAATGAGCAGTTCTTC. Amino acids: CASSQDRVGYNEQFF.

The chain recombines TRBV5-5 with TRBJ1-1, with D perhaps TRBD1 (5 bases). Germline CDR1 and CDR2: SGHKS and YYEKEE (reference sequence). This CDR3 region has 13 residues. Deletions cut 4 bases from V and 6 bases from J, with 13 bases between. In nucleotides, the CDR3 is TGTGCCAGCAGCCTCCAGGGAGGGGCTGAAGCTTTCTTT. Protein: CASSLQGGAEAFF.

This rearrangement joins TRBV11-3 to TRBJ2-5, with TRBD1 matching over 10 bases. The trim removed 8 bases at V and 2 bases at J, leaving 5 bases unmatched. The germline V gene has CDR1 SGHNT and CDR2 YENEEA. The CDR3 runs to 14 residues. CDR3 sequence (DNA): TGTGCCAGCCTACGGACAGGGGGACAAGAGACCCAGTACTTC. Protein product: CASLRTGGQETQYF. The full variable domain, completed using reference TRBV11-3 and TRBJ2-5, is EAGVVQSPRYKIIEKKQPVAFWCNPISGHNTLYWYLQNLGQGPELLIRYENEEAVDDSQLPKDRFSAERLKGVDSTLKIQPAELGDSAVYLCASLRTGGQETQYFGPGTRLLVL.

This clone was detected only a few times. The chain carries TRBV7-2 and TRBJ2-1; possibly TRBD1 for D (6 bases). V lost 5 bases to trimming and J lost 6 bases, with 14 bases between them. There are 14 residues in the CDR3. The germline V gene encodes CDR1 SGHTA and CDR2 FQGNSA. The CDR3 spells CASSKQWGRNEQFF. DNA for the CDR3: TGTGCCAGCAGCAAGCAGTGGGGGCGCAATGAGCAGTTCTTC.

The chain joins TRBV5-1 to TRBJ1-2; 9 nucleotides align to TRBD1. This CDR3 is built from 14 residues. V was clipped by 3 bases and J by 8 bases; unmatched bases: 8. Germline V gene lookup returns CDR1 SGHRS and CDR2 YFSETQ. CDR3 loop: CASSSNRDRDGYTF. The CDR3 nucleotides are TGCGCCAGCAGCTCTAACCGGGACAGGGACGGCTACACCTTC.